These 13 T cell receptor beta chains share one sample of origin, sequenced in a study of T cells in localized non-small cell lung cancer. Generated by immunoSEQ multiplex PCR, the TCRdb table keeps only in-frame clones and is missing some. Counted here are roughly 30,000 clones, about nine tenths occurring once; the ten biggest clones make up less than 5%. The sample here was peripheral blood mononuclear cells, taken before any cancer treatment. All receptors come from a woman aged 40-75 years with stage III lung adenocarcinoma.

This chain connects TRBV2 to TRBJ2-7; D is ambiguous. The CDR3 covers 12 residues. The V gene's germline CDR1 is SNHLY and CDR2 FYNNEI. Trimming removed 10 bases at V and 6 bases at J, with 16 bases between. Here the CDR3 DNA reads TGTGCCAACCTCGGGCCCCTCGGCGAGCAGTACTTC. Its protein is CANLGPLGEQYF.

The chain has TRBV19 and TRBJ1-1; weak D call: TRBD1 (6 bases). The CDR3 length is 12 residues. CDR1 LNHDA and CDR2 SQIVND come from the germline V gene (reference sequence). Trimming removed 7 bases from V and 5 bases from J, with 11 bases in between. CDR3 DNA sequence: TGTGCCAGTACTGGGGGGCGGACTGAAGCTTTCTTT. It is translated as CASTGGRTEAFF.

The chain employs TRBV7-9 and TRBJ2-1; 8 bases align to TRBD2. Germline V gene sequence: CDR1 SEHNR, CDR2 FQNEAQ (reference sequence). V dropped 3 bases and J dropped 7; count of bases not matched to a gene: 8. The length of the CDR3 is 15 residues. This chain's CDR3 is CASSFGLAGRNEQFF. CDR3 bases: TGTGCCAGCAGCTTCGGGCTAGCGGGCAGGAATGAGCAGTTCTTC.

This clone showed up just a few times. The V gene is TRBV7-9, the J gene TRBJ1-2; perhaps TRBD1 as D (5 bases). Germline CDR1 is SEHNR and CDR2 is FQNEAQ (reference sequence). Trimming pared 1 base from V and 6 bases from J, leaving 12 bases between. The length of the CDR3 is 14 residues. Written as DNA, the CDR3 is TGTGCCAGCAGCTTAGGAGGGACTGCTCATGGCTACACCTTC. It yields the protein CASSLGGTAHGYTF. Full variable domain (remainder filled in from reference TRBV7-9 and TRBJ1-2): DTGVSQNPRHKITKRGQNVTFRCDPISEHNRLYWYRQTLGQGPEFLTYFQNEAQLEKSRLLSDRFSAERPKGSFSTLEIQRTEQGDSAMYLCASSLGGTAHGYTFGSGTRLTVV.

This chain joins TRBV5-1 and TRBJ1-5; unclear D gene. V lost 0 bases, J lost 4 bases, and 8 bases lay in between. CDR1 is SGHRS and CDR2 is YFSETQ in the germline V gene. The CDR3 spans 14 residues. This CDR3 is CASSLGVGNQPQHF. Here the CDR3 DNA reads TGCGCCAGCAGCTTGGGGGTAGGGAATCAGCCCCAGCATTTT.

This clone is large by share. V gene TRBV27 combines with J gene TRBJ1-5; D is uncertain. The germline gives CDR1 MNHEY, CDR2 SMNVEV (reference sequence). This CDR3 is 16 amino acids long. V lost 1 base to trimming and J lost 1 base, with 11 bases between them. The CDR3 nucleotides read TGTGCCAGCAGTTTATTTGGGATGGGGAGCAATCAGCCCCAGCATTTT. It encodes CASSLFGMGSNQPQHF.

V usage is TRBV7-3 and J usage is TRBJ1-1, with D hard to call. The CDR3 covers 13 residues. Trimming took 4 bases from V and 0 from J, leaving 6 bases between them. Germline-derived CDR1 and CDR2 are SGHTA and FQGTGA. The CDR3: CASSSTMNTEAFF. DNA for the CDR3: TGTGCCAGCAGCTCGACCATGAACACTGAAGCTTTCTTT.

V is TRBV2 and J is TRBJ1-5; D perhaps matches TRBD1 (6 bases). Trimming removed 0 bases from V and 6 bases from J, with 15 bases in between. In germline, CDR1 is SNHLY, CDR2 FYNNEI. This CDR3 contains 16 residues. CDR3 amino acids: CASSEALWGGSQPQHF. The CDR3 region has the DNA TGTGCCAGCAGTGAAGCGCTTTGGGGGGGCTCTCAGCCCCAGCATTTT.

The chain recombines TRBV14 with TRBJ2-1, with D possibly matching TRBD2 (6 bases). The V gene's germline CDR1 is SGHDN and CDR2 FVKESK. CDR3 length: 16 residues. V was cut by 4 bases and J by 0 bases, with 13 bases left in between. The CDR3 reads CASSPRDFYSYNEQFF. The CDR3 DNA sequence: TGTGCCAGCAGCCCGAGGGACTTTTACTCCTACAATGAGCAGTTCTTC.

J is TRBJ1-1 and V is TRBV6-1; D is undetermined. The germline V gene encodes CDR1 MNHNS and CDR2 SASEGT. The CDR3 is made up of 12 amino acids. V gave up 5 bases and J gave up 3 bases, with 7 bases separating them. The CDR3 spells CASSMEDTEAFF. In DNA, the CDR3 is TGTGCCAGCAGTATGGAAGACACTGAAGCTTTCTTT.

The chain has TRBV7-9 and TRBJ2-7; D tentatively fits TRBD1 or TRBD2 (5 bases each). The CDR3 has 18 residues. The V gene lost 4 bases and the J gene lost 4 bases, with 26 bases spanning the gap. Looked up from germline, CDR1 is SEHNR and CDR2 is FQNEAQ (reference sequence). In DNA form, the CDR3 reads TGTGCCAGCAGCTCCATCGACCGGGACCCTTCGGGTCTATACGAGCAGTACTTC. It yields the protein CASSSIDRDPSGLYEQYF.

The chain is built from TRBV28 and TRBJ1-6; D uncertain. Per germline, CDR1 MDHEN and CDR2 SYDVKM. The CDR3 has 15 residues. V lost 6 bases and J lost 8, with 17 bases in between. CDR3 sequence (DNA): TGTGCCAGCAGGGTACGAGCTAAAAGGGATTCACCCCTCCACTTT. Translated, it gives CASRVRAKRDSPLHF. Drawing the rest from reference TRBV28 and TRBJ1-6, the complete variable domain is DVKVTQSSRYLVKRTGEKVFLECVQDMDHENMFWYRQDPGLGLRLIYFSYDVKMKEKGDIPEGYSVSREKKERFSLILESASTNQTSMYLCASRVRAKRDSPLHFGNGTRLTVT.

V gene TRBV27 combines with J gene TRBJ1-1, with D perhaps matching TRBD1 (6 bases). The germline V gene has CDR1 MNHEY and CDR2 SMNVEV (reference sequence). CDR3 length equals 15 residues. Between the trimmed V and J ends, which lost 5 bases and 0 bases, there was a span of 13 bases. The CDR3 nucleotides read TGTGCCAGCAGTGCAGGACAGTACATGAACACTGAAGCTTTCTTT. Translating gives CASSAGQYMNTEAFF.